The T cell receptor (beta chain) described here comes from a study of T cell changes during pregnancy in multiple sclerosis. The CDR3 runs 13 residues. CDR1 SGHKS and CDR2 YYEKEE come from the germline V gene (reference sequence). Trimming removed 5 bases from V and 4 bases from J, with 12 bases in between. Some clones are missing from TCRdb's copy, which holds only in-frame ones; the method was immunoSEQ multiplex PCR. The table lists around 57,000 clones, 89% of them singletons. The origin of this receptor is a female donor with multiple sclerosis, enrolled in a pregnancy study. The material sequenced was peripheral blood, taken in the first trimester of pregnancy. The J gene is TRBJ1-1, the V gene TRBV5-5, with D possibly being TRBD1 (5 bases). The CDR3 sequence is CASSFDSFTEAFF. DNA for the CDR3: TGTGCCAGCAGTTTTGACAGTTTCACTGAAGCTTTCTTT.